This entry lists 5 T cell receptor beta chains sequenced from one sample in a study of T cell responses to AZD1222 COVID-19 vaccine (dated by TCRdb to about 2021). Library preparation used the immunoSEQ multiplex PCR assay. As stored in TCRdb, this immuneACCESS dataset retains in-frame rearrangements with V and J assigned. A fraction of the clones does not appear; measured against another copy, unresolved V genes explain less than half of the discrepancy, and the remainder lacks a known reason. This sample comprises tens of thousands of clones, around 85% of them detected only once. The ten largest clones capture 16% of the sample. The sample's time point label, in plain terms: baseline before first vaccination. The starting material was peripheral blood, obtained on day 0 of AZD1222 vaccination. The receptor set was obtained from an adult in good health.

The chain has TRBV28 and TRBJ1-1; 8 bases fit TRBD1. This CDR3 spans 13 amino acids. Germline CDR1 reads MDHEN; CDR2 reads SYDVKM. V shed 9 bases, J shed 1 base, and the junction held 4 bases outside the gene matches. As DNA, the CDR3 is TGTGCCAGTCAGGGACAGGAGAACACTGAAGCTTTCTTT. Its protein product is CASQGQENTEAFF. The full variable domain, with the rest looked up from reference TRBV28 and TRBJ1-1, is DVKVTQSSRYLVKRTGEKVFLECVQDMDHENMFWYRQDPGLGLRLIYFSYDVKMKEKGDIPEGYSVSREKKERFSLILESASTNQTSMYLCASQGQENTEAFFGQGTRLTVV.

This CDR3 is CASSLGGTTDTQYF. As DNA, the CDR3 is TGTGCCAGCAGCTTGGGGGGAACCACAGATACGCAGTATTTT. The chain combines TRBV7-3 with TRBJ2-3; TRBD2 is a possible D gene (6 bases). There are 14 residues in the CDR3. The V gene lost 3 bases and the J gene lost 2 bases, with 9 bases spanning the gap. Looked up from germline, CDR1 is SGHTA and CDR2 is FQGTGA.

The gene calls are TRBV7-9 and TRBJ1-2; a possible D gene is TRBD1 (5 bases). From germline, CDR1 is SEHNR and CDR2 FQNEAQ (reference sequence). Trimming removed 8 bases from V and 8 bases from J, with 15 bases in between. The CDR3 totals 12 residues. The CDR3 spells CASGSHGGGYTF. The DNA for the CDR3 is TGTGCCAGCGGATCCCATGGGGGAGGCTACACCTTC.

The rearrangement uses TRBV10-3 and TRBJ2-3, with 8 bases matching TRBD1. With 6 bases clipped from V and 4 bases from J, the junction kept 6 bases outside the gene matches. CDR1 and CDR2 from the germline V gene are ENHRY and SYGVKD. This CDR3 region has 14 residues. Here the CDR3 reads CAIREGQGADTQYF. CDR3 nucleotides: TGTGCCATCAGGGAAGGACAGGGCGCAGATACGCAGTATTTT.

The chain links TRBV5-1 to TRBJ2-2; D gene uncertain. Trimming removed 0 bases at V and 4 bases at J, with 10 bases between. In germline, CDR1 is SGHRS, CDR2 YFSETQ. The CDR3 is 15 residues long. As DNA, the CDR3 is TGCGCCAGCAGCTTGGTCGGGCCACCCACCGGGGAGCTGTTTTTT. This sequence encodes CASSLVGPPTGELFF.